This T cell receptor beta chain originates from a study of blood T cell repertoires in COVID-19. Study-wide context: Acute and convalescent COVID-19 specimens originated in the United States, Italy and Spain. T cells, B-cell-depleted T cells, or PBMCs provided the cDNA or gDNA that served as material.

V lost 10 bases, J lost 5 bases, and 9 bases lay in between. The germline CDR1 and CDR2 sequences are SGHTA and FQGNSA. CDR3 size: 10 residues. As processed by the authors: From reference gene primer amplification, estimates of nucleated cell counts were derived. Method: immunoSEQ multiplex PCR; TCRdb's copy keeps in-frame clones and lacks some. V, J and clone size are taken as reported in that table, and D and trimming were inferred from the DNA itself. The sample lists about 180,000 clones; roughly nine tenths were seen once. This clonotype was sampled from a man younger than 35 who had recovered from COVID-19. Source material: peripheral blood. The rearrangement links TRBV7-2 to TRBJ2-7; D unclear. Written as DNA, the CDR3 is TGTGCCATCCCCAGCGACGAGCAGTACTTC. The encoded protein is CAIPSDEQYF.